A selection of T cell receptor beta chains follows, all from one sample in a study of T cell responses to AZD1222 COVID-19 vaccine. TCRdb keeps only in-frame clones here, not all; method: immunoSEQ multiplex PCR. This table has roughly 120,000 clones, 80% to 90% appearing once. The specimen comprised peripheral blood, sampled on day 0 of AZD1222 vaccination. Receptors were obtained from an adult in good health. Both conserved end residues are part of each CDR3. The D gene is left open where the match is weak. The listing skips clone size in some rows; elsewhere it reads once, few, many or a size class.

j_gene: TRBJ1-2
v_gene: TRBV9
d_gene: -
abundance: -
CDR3nt: TGTGCCAGCAGCGTATCGGGGGGCGCGGGAGGCTACACCTTC
CDR3aa: CASSVSGGAGGYTF

j_gene: TRBJ1-1
v_gene: TRBV18
d_gene: -
abundance: -
CDR3nt: TGTGCCAGCTCACAGGGGAGGAACACTGAAGCTTTCTTT
CDR3aa: CASSQGRNTEAFF

j_gene: TRBJ1-5
v_gene: TRBV6-5
d_gene: TRBD1
abundance: -
CDR3nt: TGTGCCAGCAGATACACAGGGGTTCGTCAGCCCCAGCATTTT
CDR3aa: CASRYTGVRQPQHF

j_gene: TRBJ1-5
v_gene: TRBV15
d_gene: -
abundance: -
CDR3nt: TGTGCCCGTGGGGGGGACCAGCCCCAGCATTTT
CDR3aa: CARGGDQPQHF

j_gene: TRBJ2-5
v_gene: TRBV7-9
d_gene: -
abundance: -
CDR3nt: TGTGCCAGCAGCTTAGTCGGGGGCGAGACCCAGTACTTC
CDR3aa: CASSLVGGETQYF

j_gene: TRBJ1-4
v_gene: TRBV9
d_gene: -
abundance: -
CDR3nt: TGTGCCAGCAGCGTAGCACGGGGGGGCTTGGGAGAAAAACTGTTTTTT
CDR3aa: CASSVARGGLGEKLFF

j_gene: TRBJ1-2
v_gene: TRBV30
d_gene: -
abundance: once
CDR3nt: TGTGCCTGGAGTGACGGGACACCCGGGGTCTACACCTTC
CDR3aa: CAWSDGTPGVYTF

j_gene: TRBJ1-5
v_gene: TRBV11-2
d_gene: -
abundance: -
CDR3nt: TGTGCCAGCAGCTTAGAGGGCCGGGAGTCCCAGCATTTT
CDR3aa: CASSLEGRESQHF

j_gene: TRBJ2-7
v_gene: TRBV11-3
d_gene: -
abundance: -
CDR3nt: TGTGCCAGCAGCTTAGGTGGAGGGAGTCTCTACGAGCAGTACTTC
CDR3aa: CASSLGGGSLYEQYF

j_gene: TRBJ2-1
v_gene: TRBV7-3
d_gene: TRBD2
abundance: -
CDR3nt: TGTGCCAGCAGCTTACCGGGAGGGGCTCCTAACAATGAGCAGTTCTTC
CDR3aa: CASSLPGGAPNNEQFF

j_gene: TRBJ1-3
v_gene: TRBV6-5
d_gene: -
abundance: -
CDR3nt: TGTGCCAGCAGTACGGGTGACGGTCTCGTCACCATATATTTT
CDR3aa: CASSTGDGLVTIYF

j_gene: TRBJ2-7
v_gene: TRBV5-3
d_gene: -
abundance: -
CDR3nt: TGTGCCAGAAGCGTTTGGACCTCCTCGGACGAGCAGTACTTC
CDR3aa: CARSVWTSSDEQYF

j_gene: TRBJ1-2
v_gene: TRBV28
d_gene: -
abundance: -
CDR3nt: TGTGCCAGCAGTTTATTTTGGGGGAATCAGGGCTACACCTTC
CDR3aa: CASSLFWGNQGYTF

j_gene: TRBJ1-5
v_gene: TRBV6-2/TRBV6-3
d_gene: -
abundance: -
CDR3nt: TGTGCCAGCAGTAGAGGAGGGGTAACCCAGCCCCAGCATTTT
CDR3aa: CASSRGGVTQPQHF

j_gene: TRBJ1-5
v_gene: TRBV19
d_gene: TRBD1
abundance: -
CDR3nt: TGTGCCAGTACCCTCGGTGGGGGACAGGGGTATCAGCCCCAGCATTTT
CDR3aa: CASTLGGGQGYQPQHF

j_gene: TRBJ1-1
v_gene: TRBV20-1
d_gene: -
abundance: -
CDR3nt: TGCAGTGCTAGTACAGGGCGGACTGAAGCTTTCTTT
CDR3aa: CSASTGRTEAFF

j_gene: TRBJ2-1
v_gene: TRBV6-5
d_gene: TRBD2
abundance: -
CDR3nt: TGTGCCAGCAGTTCGCTGACTAGCGGGGAGTACAATGAGCAGTTCTTC
CDR3aa: CASSSLTSGEYNEQFF

j_gene: TRBJ1-2
v_gene: TRBV28
d_gene: TRBD1
abundance: -
CDR3nt: TGTGCCAGCACCCTTGGGACAGGGAAGTTGTTGGGCTACACCTTC
CDR3aa: CASTLGTGKLLGYTF

j_gene: TRBJ2-5
v_gene: TRBV11-2
d_gene: TRBD1
abundance: -
CDR3nt: TGTGCCAGCAGCGTCGACAGGGCTCAAGAGACCCAGTACTTC
CDR3aa: CASSVDRAQETQYF

j_gene: TRBJ2-5
v_gene: TRBV11-1
d_gene: -
abundance: once
CDR3nt: TGTGCCAGCAGCTTAGAGGAGACCCAGTACTTC
CDR3aa: CASSLEETQYF

j_gene: TRBJ2-3
v_gene: TRBV3-1/TRBV3-2
d_gene: -
abundance: -
CDR3nt: TGTGCCAGCAGCCAAGGGGGGGGCACAGATACGCAGTATTTT
CDR3aa: CASSQGGGTDTQYF

j_gene: TRBJ1-6
v_gene: TRBV4-2
d_gene: TRBD1
abundance: -
CDR3nt: TGTGCCAGCAGCCGAGAACAGGGGGCTGTTTCACCCCTCCACTTT
CDR3aa: CASSREQGAVSPLHF

j_gene: TRBJ2-5
v_gene: TRBV2
d_gene: -
abundance: -
CDR3nt: TGTGCCAGCAAGGACCATCAAGAGACCCAGTACTTC
CDR3aa: CASKDHQETQYF

j_gene: TRBJ2-2
v_gene: TRBV7-2
d_gene: TRBD2
abundance: -
CDR3nt: TGTGCCAGCAGCTCGGGACTAGCCGGGGAGCTGTTTTTT
CDR3aa: CASSSGLAGELFF

j_gene: TRBJ1-1
v_gene: TRBV3-1/TRBV3-2
d_gene: -
abundance: -
CDR3nt: TGTGCCAGCAGCCAAAGAACAGGAGAAGCTTTCTTT
CDR3aa: CASSQRTGEAFF